The 20 T cell receptor beta chains below come from one sample, sequenced in a study of Tregs in tolerant kidney transplant recipients. Using immunoSEQ multiplex PCR, the repertoire was profiled, and TCRdb retains in-frame clones only, with some absent. This sample carries approximately 31,000 clones, with about 8.1% going to the ten biggest clones. The input for sequencing was CD8+ T cells from blood, taken before the transplant. These receptors originate from a human donor who received a combined kidney and bone marrow transplant.

On this clone itself: The read ends 3 residues shy of where the CDR3 ends; the end is completed using the germline J gene. This sequence joins TRBV6-1 and TRBJ2-4; perhaps TRBD2 as D (5 bases). The CDR3 is 17 residues long. V lost 0 bases and J 0 bases, leaving 12 bases between the germline ends. Per germline, CDR1 MNHNS and CDR2 SASEGT. The CDR3 protein is CASSEAKSGLAKNIQYF. The covered CDR3 bases are TGTGCCAGCAGTGAAGCAAAGAGCGGTCTAGCCAAAAACATT.

Note on this clone: The read ends 3 residues shy of where the CDR3 ends; the end is completed using the germline J gene. The chain is built from TRBV14 and TRBJ2-3; D is perhaps TRBD1 (6 bases). V shed 4 bases and J shed 1 base, with 15 bases lying between them. The CDR3 covers 16 residues. Germline CDR1 SGHDN, CDR2 FVKESK. The covered CDR3 bases are TGTGCCAGCAGCCCGAGGGACAAGGGACGCACAGATACG. Amino acids: CASSPRDKGRTDT. The full CDR3 reads CASSPRDKGRTDTQYF.

Concerning this clone: The read ends 3 residues early relative to the CDR3; the germline J gene fills the gap. V is TRBV19 and J is TRBJ1-6; D is perhaps TRBD1 (6 bases). This CDR3 is built from 15 residues. Looked up from germline, CDR1 is LNHDA and CDR2 is SQIVND (reference sequence). Trimming pared 1 base from V and 10 bases from J, leaving 14 bases between. The part of the CDR3 DNA that was read is TGTGCCAGTAGTATAGTGGCAGGGGTCGGGTCACCC. This codes for CASSIVAGVGSP. The entire CDR3 is CASSIVAGVGSPLHF.

As regards this clone: The read finishes 3 residues shy of the CDR3 end, and the germline J gene is used to complete it. The V call is TRBV10-1, the J call TRBJ2-1; TRBD1 matches 9 bases. Germline trimming cut 8 bases from V and 4 bases from J; bases unmatched to any gene: 6. CDR1 is WNHNN, CDR2 SYGVQD, per germline (reference sequence). The CDR3 runs 14 residues. The CDR3 here is CASSWTGDYNEQFF. The covered CDR3 bases are TGCGCCAGCTCGTGGACAGGGGATTACAATGAG.

Points on this clone: The CDR3 end lies 3 residues beyond the end of the read and is filled in from the germline J gene. J is TRBJ1-1 and V is TRBV7-6; D is uncertain. With 4 bases removed from V and 1 base from J, the gap between germline ends came to 7 bases. This CDR3 comprises 13 residues. Germline V gives CDR1 SGHVS, CDR2 FNYEAQ. The CDR3 protein is CASSSEPNTEAFF. The CDR3 bases that were read are TGTGCCAGCAGCTCAGAACCGAACACTGAA.

As concerns this clone: Read coverage stops 3 residues before the CDR3 terminus; the germline J gene supplies the remainder. This sequence joins TRBV7-6 and TRBJ2-7, with D unresolved. Germline CDR1 is SGHVS and CDR2 is FNYEAQ. The CDR3 runs to 14 residues. V gave up 2 bases and J gave up 4 bases, with 12 bases separating them. The covered CDR3 bases are TGTGCCAGCAGCTTATCGAGCCTGCCTTACGAG. This translates into CASSLSSLPYE. The complete CDR3 protein is CASSLSSLPYEQYF.

On this clone: The read comes to an end 3 residues before the CDR3 does, leaving the germline J gene to fill in the end. The J gene is TRBJ1-2, the V gene TRBV6-2 or TRBV6-3; D gene ambiguous. Germline-derived CDR1 and CDR2 are MNHEY and SVGEGT. CDR3 length: 15 amino acids. V gave up 5 bases and J gave up 3 bases, with 16 bases separating them. The DNA read from the CDR3 is TGTGCCAGCAGTCGCACGGCGGGGAAGGACTATGGC. This encodes CASSRTAGKDYG. The full-length CDR3 reads as CASSRTAGKDYGYTF.

In regard to this clone: The CDR3 goes on 3 residues after the read ends, and that part is filled in from the germline J gene. The chain combines TRBV5-1 with TRBJ1-1; weak D call: TRBD1 (5 bases). The length of the CDR3 is 18 residues. Trimming removed 0 bases from V and 0 bases from J, with 18 bases in between. Germline CDR1 is SGHRS and CDR2 is YFSETQ. The CDR3: CASSLGGFGGIVNTEAFF. The CDR3 DNA, read in part, is TGCGCCAGCAGCTTGGGAGGATTCGGGGGGATCGTGAACACTGAA.

For this clone: Read coverage stops 3 residues before the CDR3 terminus; the germline J gene supplies the remainder. This chain links TRBV2 with TRBJ1-2; TRBD1 aligns across 9 bases. Germline CDR1 SNHLY, CDR2 FYNNEI. This CDR3 is built from 15 residues. The CDR3 region is CASNKEPGQGWGYTF. Incomplete CDR3 DNA: TGTGCCAGCAATAAAGAACCGGGACAGGGTTGGGGC.

In regard to this clone: From the germline J gene comes the end of the CDR3, since the read stops 3 residues before it. The V call is TRBV19, the J call TRBJ1-5; D may be TRBD1 (5 bases). The V end lost 1 base, the J end lost 0 bases, and 7 bases lay between the germline ends. The length of the CDR3 is 15 residues. Germline assignment: CDR1 LNHDA and CDR2 SQIVND (reference sequence). This CDR3 is CASSIGGYSNQPQHF. The CDR3 bases that were read are TGTGCCAGTAGTATAGGGGGCTATAGCAATCAGCCC.

The part of the CDR3 DNA that was read is TGTGCCAGCAGCTCTGGACAGGGAGGCGGCGAG. This sequence encodes CASSSGQGGGE. From start to end, the CDR3 is CASSSGQGGGEQYF. The chain is built from TRBV7-9 and TRBJ2-7; 8 bases agree with TRBD1. The sequence runs out 3 residues before the end of the CDR3; the remainder is reconstructed from the germline J gene. The CDR3 covers 14 residues. J was trimmed by 6 bases and V by 4 bases; bases with no gene match: 8. Germline V gene sequence: CDR1 SEHNR, CDR2 FQNEAQ (reference sequence).

For this clone: The read is 3 residues too short to cover the CDR3 end, so that end is filled in from the germline J gene. This chain links TRBV6-2 or TRBV6-3 with TRBJ2-7; 9 nucleotides align to TRBD2. Germline V lookup: CDR1 MNHEY, CDR2 SVGEGT. Unmatched junction bases numbered 9, after V lost 3 bases and J lost 3 bases. The CDR3 length is 16 residues. Partial CDR3 DNA: TGTGCCAGCAGTTATGGCGCTAGCGGGGAGTTCTACGAG. Amino acid sequence: CASSYGASGEFYE. The entire CDR3 reads CASSYGASGEFYEQYF.

As for this clone: The read terminates 3 residues before the CDR3 end, so the remaining end is supplied by the germline J gene. This rearrangement joins TRBV7-8 to TRBJ1-4; 7 nucleotides match TRBD1. Trimming took 5 bases from V and 5 from J; bases not matched to a gene: 8. This CDR3 has 15 residues. CDR1 is SGHVS, CDR2 FQNEAQ, per germline. The CDR3 bases that were read are TGTGCCAGCAGCCTCCAGGGACAGAGCAATGAAAAA. Residues: CASSLQGQSNEK. In full, the CDR3 reads CASSLQGQSNEKLFF.

Points on this clone: The read falls 3 residues short of the CDR3 end, and the missing part is taken from the germline J gene. This sequence joins TRBV6-1 and TRBJ1-1; D ambiguous. This CDR3 comprises 16 residues. The germline V and J ends were trimmed by 2 bases and 4 bases, with 17 bases remaining between them. Germline values: CDR1 MNHNS, CDR2 SASEGT. The CDR3 loop reads CASSEFWADTLTEAFF. The sequenced CDR3 bases are TGTGCCAGCAGTGAATTCTGGGCCGACACCCTCACTGAA.

About this clone itself: This CDR3 is also generated by other DNA sequences in the sample. The covered CDR3 bases are TGTGCCAGTAGCCCAGGGGGCTCCTACGAG. Amino acids: CASSPGGSYE. In full, the CDR3 is CASSPGGSYEQYF. The J gene is TRBJ2-7, the V gene TRBV19, with 7 bases that match TRBD1. The CDR3 end is not reached by the read, which stops 3 residues before it; the germline J gene fills it in. The V gene end was trimmed by 6 bases and the J gene end by 0 bases; junction bases not matched to a gene: 2. The CDR3 is 13 residues long. Germline-derived CDR1 and CDR2 are LNHDA and SQIVND (reference sequence).

A note on this clone: Read coverage stops 3 residues before the CDR3 terminus; the germline J gene supplies the remainder. The J gene is TRBJ2-1, the V gene TRBV7-6; D may be TRBD2 (6 bases). Per germline, CDR1 SGHVS and CDR2 FNYEAQ. Between the trimmed V and J ends, which lost 5 bases and 8 bases, there was a span of 13 bases. There are 13 residues in the CDR3. The CDR3 here is CASSRLGADEQFF. CDR3 DNA, as far as it was read: TGTGCCAGCAGCCGACTAGGGGCCGATGAG.

The sequenced part of the CDR3 DNA is TGTGCCAGTAGCCCCGACAGGGCGAATCAGCCC. Encoded protein: CASSPDRANQP. The whole CDR3 sequence is CASSPDRANQPQHF. The gene calls are TRBV19 and TRBJ1-5, with 7 nucleotides matching TRBD1. The CDR3 end falls 3 residues outside the read, so it is completed with the germline J gene. The CDR3 covers 14 residues. Trimming at V came to 6 bases and at J to 4 bases, leaving 6 bases not matched to a gene. Germline V gene lookup returns CDR1 LNHDA and CDR2 SQIVND (reference sequence).

On this clone itself: The read is 3 residues too short to cover the CDR3 end, so that end is filled in from the germline J gene. This chain links TRBV2 with TRBJ2-7; no definite D call. The germline V gene has CDR1 SNHLY and CDR2 FYNNEI. This CDR3 is built from 13 residues. V was clipped by 3 bases and J by 3 bases, with 9 bases between them. The CDR3 DNA, read in part, is TGTGCCAGCAGTGAGGAGAACAGCTACGAG. Protein: CASSEENSYE. The CDR3 in full is CASSEENSYEQYF.

For this clone: Read data end 3 residues before the CDR3 end; the end is taken from the germline J gene. This chain uses TRBV6-2 or TRBV6-3 with TRBJ2-7; D may be TRBD2 (6 bases). V was shortened by 8 bases and J by 3 bases, with 20 bases between the two germline ends. The CDR3 is 15 residues long. Germline CDR1 and CDR2: MNHEY and SVGEGT. This CDR3 reads CASHWSGDWDYEQYF. CDR3 bases read: TGTGCCAGCCACTGGAGTGGGGACTGGGACTACGAG.

A word on this clone: Sequencing ends 3 residues short of the CDR3 end; the germline J gene provides the rest. The V call is TRBV20-1, the J call TRBJ2-7, with 8 bases fitting TRBD1. The CDR3 loop spans 14 amino acids. Germline CDR1 reads DFQATT; CDR2 reads SNEGSKA (reference sequence). With 3 bases clipped from V and 0 bases from J, the junction kept 4 bases outside the gene matches. This CDR3 reads CSARGQVSSYEQYF. The sequenced CDR3 bases are TGCAGTGCTAGGGGACAGGTTAGCTCCTACGAG.